This entry concerns a single T cell receptor beta chain. Per the germline V gene, CDR1 is DFQATT and CDR2 is SNEGSKA (reference sequence). The CDR3 is 14 residues long. Trimming removed 3 bases at V and 4 bases at J, with 13 bases between. This sample stems from a study of blood T cells in healthy people across ages. For the second PCR, which ran for about 7 to 11 cycles, a sample-barcoded 5' primer and a J-beta primer mix were used. Tagging of each cDNA molecule was performed by a template-switch adaptor with 12 random nucleotides. All samples yielded 2.5 million or more CDR3-containing paired-end reads. TCRdb reanalysed the 5' RACE reads using MiXCR and keeps one entry per CDR3 protein. The sample lists around 700,000 distinct CDR3 sequences; 25% were seen once. These same records also appear under a second study, on T cells of mothers and their children. This second study notes: The study obtained over 8 million TCR beta CDR3 reads per mother and a few million per child.

The sample was blood. The chain recombines TRBV20-1 with TRBJ2-1; D is unresolved. This sequence was found in a boy between 10 and 17 years old in good health. CDR3 residues: CSASRQGLYNEQFF. The CDR3 DNA reads TGCAGTGCTAGTCGGCAAGGGTTATACAATGAGCAGTTCTTC.